This T cell receptor beta chain was sequenced during a study of T cell responses to AZD1222 COVID-19 vaccine. Study-wide findings and caveats: Spike-specific TCR breadth and depth were elevated following two AZD1222 doses. Nearly half of the spike-specific TCRs reportedly recognize variant regions that carry no mutations. Vaccine-associated CD4 TCRs ranged over spike, dominating at 160-218 and 743-854. Females made up more of the donors, who were largely white British, and clonal diversity may have come out too low.

As regards this clone: Its antigen is undetermined.

The V gene lost 7 bases and the J gene lost 0 bases, with 10 bases spanning the gap. This CDR3 contains 15 residues. CDR1 SNHLY and CDR2 FYNNEI come from the germline V gene. The table came from immunoSEQ multiplex PCR; TCRdb's copy has only in-frame clones and leaves some out. The data contain under 150,000 clones, 80% to 90% of them singletons. The clonotype comes from an adult in good health. Sample: peripheral blood, taken on day 0 of AZD1222 vaccination. J is TRBJ1-6 and V is TRBV2; no firm D call. CDR3 amino acids: CASNLDSSYNSPLHF. For the CDR3, the DNA is TGTGCCAGCAATCTGGATTCCTCCTATAATTCACCCCTCCACTTT.